The 27 T cell receptor beta chains below were found in one sample sequenced in a study of blood T cells in healthy people across ages. PCR was performed a second time for 7 to 11 cycles using a sample-barcoded 5' primer and a J-beta primer mix. TCRdb re-called the 5' RACE reads through MiXCR, storing one row per CDR3 protein. The table records approximately 2,000,000 distinct CDR3 sequences, approximately 39% of them present only once. The sample consisted of blood. The source of these receptors is a human donor in good health.

V usage is TRBV4-3 and J usage is TRBJ2-1; TRBD2 matches at 9 bases. CDR3 length equals 18 residues. With 0 bases clipped from V and 7 bases from J, the junction kept 13 bases outside the gene matches. Germline loops: CDR1 LGHNA, CDR2 YSLEER. CDR3 sequence (DNA): TGCGCCAGCAGCCAAGATTCCCCTCCTAGCGGGGTGTTAAATGAGCAGTTCTTC. It codes for CASSQDSPPSGVLNEQFF.

V and J are TRBV7-2 and TRBJ1-2, with 8 positions matching TRBD1. This CDR3 contains 15 residues. The V gene end was trimmed by 2 bases and the J gene end by 3 bases; junction bases not matched to a gene: 5. Germline CDR1 is SGHTA and CDR2 is FQGNSA. The CDR3 nucleotides are TGTGCCAGCAGCTTACGGACAGGGTCGGACTATGGCTACACCTTC. Encoded protein: CASSLRTGSDYGYTF. The variable domain in full, with the rest retrieved from reference TRBV7-2 and TRBJ1-2, is GAGVSQSPSNKVTEKGKDVELRCDPISGHTALYWYRQSLGQGLEFLIYFQGNSAPDKSGLPSDRFSAERTGGSVSTLTIQRTQQEDSAVYLCASSLRTGSDYGYTFGSGTRLTVV.

This chain joins TRBV6-6 and TRBJ2-7, with 8 bases aligning to TRBD1. CDR1 MNHNY and CDR2 SVGAGI come from the germline V gene (reference sequence). V lost 2 bases and J lost 3; bases outside the gene matches: 3. The CDR3 consists of 14 residues. In DNA, the CDR3 is TGTGCCAGCAGTTACACCGGACAGGGCTACGAGCAGTACTTC. It codes for CASSYTGQGYEQYF.

As to this clonotype: An end of the junction does not agree with germline; a read error may underlie this. The chain employs TRBV4-3 and TRBJ1-2; D is undetermined. The CDR3 is 16 amino acids. Germline V gene sequence: CDR1 LGHNA, CDR2 YSLEER. The CDR3 nucleotides read TGCGCCAGCAGCCAAGACTACGCAGCGGGCGGCTATGGCCACACCTTC. Amino acids: CASSQDYAAGGYGHTF.

This clonotype was counted many times. The rearrangement uses TRBV29-1 and TRBJ2-5, with TRBD1 matching over 7 bases. The CDR3 is 13 residues long. V shed 6 bases, J shed 3 bases, and the junction held 7 bases outside the gene matches. Germline V gene data show CDR1 as SQVTM and CDR2 as ANQGSEA. This chain's CDR3 is CSVQSGTEETQYF. CDR3 nucleotides: TGCAGCGTCCAGTCTGGGACAGAAGAGACCCAGTACTTC.

This clonotype has a handful of counts. V usage is TRBV11-2 and J usage is TRBJ2-7; D might be TRBD1 or TRBD2, each matching 5 bases. Germline V CDR1 and CDR2: SGHAT, FQNNGV. The CDR3 length is 15 residues. The V and J ends lost 3 bases and 7 bases respectively, with 19 bases between them. In DNA, the CDR3 is TGTGCCAGCAGCTTGGATTCCGGGACCGTAGGAGAGCAGTACTTC. Protein product: CASSLDSGTVGEQYF.

V and J are TRBV16 and TRBJ2-4; D assignment may be TRBD1 or TRBD2 (5 bases each). CDR3 length equals 16 residues. Trimming took off 0 bases at V and 0 bases at J, with 9 bases between the two ends. Germline CDR1 KGHSY, CDR2 FQNENV. Here the CDR3 reads CASSQSGDVAKNIQYF. The CDR3 DNA follows: TGTGCCAGCAGCCAATCGGGGGATGTAGCCAAAAACATTCAGTACTTC.

This chain joins TRBV12-3 or TRBV12-4 and TRBJ1-1; no clear D gene. V dropped 8 bases and J dropped 4 bases, with 14 bases sitting between them. This CDR3 comprises 13 residues. The CDR3 DNA follows: TGTGCCAGCGGGAGCGCCTTGGGCACTGAAGCTTTCTTT. This sequence encodes CASGSALGTEAFF.

The rearrangement uses TRBV28 and TRBJ1-4; perhaps TRBD1 as D (5 bases). This CDR3 contains 16 residues. Trimming stripped 1 base from V and 6 bases from J, with 15 bases between. In germline, CDR1 is MDHEN, CDR2 SYDVKM. CDR3 nucleotides: TGTGCCAGCAGTTTATTGCTCTCGGGGCCTCATGAAAAACTGTTTTTT. It codes for CASSLLLSGPHEKLFF.

V usage is TRBV28 and J usage is TRBJ2-1; D ambiguous. The CDR3 is made up of 11 amino acids. CDR1 is MDHEN, CDR2 SYDVKM, per germline. V shed 7 bases and J shed 9 bases, with 10 bases lying between them. DNA of the CDR3: TGTGCCAGCACAAGTTTGGGTGAGCAGTTCTTC. Its translation: CASTSLGEQFF.

The V and J genes are TRBV10-2 and TRBJ2-2; TRBD1 is a possible D gene (8 bases). Germline V gene data show CDR1 as WSHSY and CDR2 as SAAADI. Trimming took off 3 bases at V and 9 bases at J, with 17 bases between the two ends. The CDR3 length is 15 residues. Written as DNA, the CDR3 is TGCGCCAGCAGTGATACAGGGGGGGTCTTAAGGGAGCTGTTTTTT. As protein: CASSDTGGVLRELFF.

This clonotype turned up a few times. The chain joins TRBV7-9 to TRBJ2-7; weak D call: TRBD2 (5 bases). The germline CDR1 and CDR2 sequences are SEHNR and FQNEAQ (reference sequence). V was clipped by 5 bases and J by 3 bases, with 14 bases between them. The CDR3 has 14 residues. CDR3 coding DNA: TGTGCCAGCAGCCCCCCCCGGGAATACTACGAGCAGTACTTC. Encoded protein: CASSPPREYYEQYF.

The sample holds a few counts of this clonotype. This chain connects TRBV12-3 or TRBV12-4 to TRBJ2-3; 9 bases align to TRBD2. V dropped 5 bases and J dropped 3; count of bases not matched to a gene: 15. The CDR3 has 18 amino acids. CDR3 bases: TGTGCCAGCAGTCCCGGAGGTTTAGCGGGGGTGGCGACAGATACGCAGTATTTT. Translated, it gives CASSPGGLAGVATDTQYF.

Concerning this clonotype itself: The junction departs from the called germline gene at one end, perhaps through a read error. The chain carries TRBV11-2 and TRBJ2-1; TRBD1 agrees at 10 bases. The CDR3 consists of 16 residues. Germline V lookup: CDR1 SGHAT, CDR2 FQNNGV. CDR3 sequence: CASSPLRDRGYNKQFF. The CDR3 DNA is TGTGCCAGCAGCCCCCTCCGGGACAGGGGCTACAATAAGCAGTTCTTC.

As regards this clonotype: A read error may account for a junction end that differs from germline. V is TRBV12-3 or TRBV12-4 and J is TRBJ2-4; 9 positions agree with TRBD1. The end of the DNA fits TRBJ2-5 better, so the J call may be wrong. The CDR3 is 13 residues long. The chain's CDR3 is CVSSWTGEETQYF. The CDR3 nucleotides read TGTGTCAGCAGTTGGACAGGGGAAGAGACCCAGTACTTC.

This clonotype has just one count. The chain couples TRBV3-1 to TRBJ1-2, with no clear D. CDR1 is LGHDT and CDR2 is YNNKEL in the germline V gene (reference sequence). Trimming cost V 4 bases and J 0 bases, with 12 bases left between them. The CDR3 extends over 15 amino acids. CDR3 protein: CASSRSGPSNYGYTF. For the CDR3, the DNA is TGTGCCAGCAGCCGCTCCGGACCGTCTAACTATGGCTACACCTTC.

CDR3 nucleotides: TGCAGCGTTGAAACTCCCGGAAACACCATATATTTT. This translates into CSVETPGNTIYF. This chain uses TRBV29-1 with TRBJ1-3, with D unresolved. This CDR3 spans 12 amino acids. V was trimmed by 2 bases and J by 4 bases, leaving 6 bases between them. CDR1 is SQVTM, CDR2 ANQGSEA, per germline.

Of note for this clonotype: This may stem from a read error, because a much larger clone lies one nucleotide away. This chain uses TRBV5-1 with TRBJ2-7, with 7 positions matching TRBD1. Germline V gives CDR1 SGHRS, CDR2 YFSETQ. CDR3 length: 15 residues. V shed 3 bases and J 3 bases; nucleotides not matched to a gene: 9. The CDR3 sequence is CASSSSKQGRYEQYF. The CDR3 DNA is TGCGCCAGCAGCTCCTCCAAACAGGGGCGCTACGAGCAGTACTTC.

The J gene is TRBJ2-5, the V gene TRBV2; D is uncertain. Trimming left V 3 bases short and J 11 bases short, with 13 bases between. The CDR3 has 12 residues. Germline V gives CDR1 SNHLY, CDR2 FYNNEI. Written as DNA, the CDR3 is TGTGCCAGCAGTGACGAGGCGCCAACGCAGTACTTC. Protein product: CASSDEAPTQYF.

This clonotype has a handful of counts. The chain recombines TRBV29-1 with TRBJ2-1, with TRBD2 as a possible D gene (6 bases). With 4 bases removed from V and 1 base from J, the gap between germline ends came to 11 bases. The CDR3 runs to 14 residues. From germline, CDR1 is SQVTM and CDR2 ANQGSEA. Here the CDR3 reads CSVGGGDSYNEQFF. The CDR3 DNA sequence: TGCAGCGTTGGTGGAGGGGATTCCTACAATGAGCAGTTCTTC.

This clonotype occurred a few times. V and J are TRBV5-5 and TRBJ1-4; D is unclear. V lost 1 base and J lost 4, with 8 bases in between. Germline CDR1 SGHKS, CDR2 YYEKEE (reference sequence). The CDR3 spans 14 residues. In DNA form, the CDR3 reads TGTGCCAGCAGCTTGTGGGGAGATAATGAAAAACTGTTTTTT. Translation: CASSLWGDNEKLFF.

This clonotype was seen only a few times. The genes are TRBV5-1 and TRBJ1-2; D perhaps matches TRBD1 (6 bases). V gave up 0 bases and J gave up 0 bases, with 15 bases separating them. Germline V lookup: CDR1 SGHRS, CDR2 YFSETQ. The CDR3 is 17 amino acids. The CDR3: CASSLDRGTRPNYGYTF. As DNA, the CDR3 is TGCGCCAGCAGCTTGGATAGGGGGACAAGACCTAACTATGGCTACACCTTC.

Regarding this clonotype: At one boundary the junction diverges from the germline segment, which might be a read error. The J gene is TRBJ1-1, the V gene TRBV11-2; D unresolved. This CDR3 spans 12 amino acids. Germline V lookup: CDR1 SGHAT, CDR2 FQNNGV. The CDR3 loop is CANSLDVGRAFF. The CDR3 DNA sequence: TGTGCCAACAGCTTAGATGTTGGTAGAGCTTTCTTT. Full variable domain (rest looked up from reference TRBV11-2 and TRBJ1-1): EAGVAQSPRYKIIEKRQSVAFWCNPISGHATLYWYQQILGQGPKLLIQFQNNGVVDDSQLPKDRFSAERLKGVDSTLKIQPAKLEDSAVYLCANSLDVGRAFFGQGTRLTVV.

The chain is built from TRBV7-3 and TRBJ1-1; no clear D. Trimming took 1 base from V and 1 from J, leaving 10 bases between them. Germline CDR1 SGHTA, CDR2 FQGTGA. The CDR3 contains 15 residues. CDR3 nucleotides: TGTGCCAGCAGCTTAAACGATGGCCCGAACACTGAAGCTTTCTTT. Its translation is CASSLNDGPNTEAFF.

The chain is built from TRBV4-3 and TRBJ2-6, with 7 bases lining up with TRBD2. Germline values: CDR1 LGHNA, CDR2 YSLEER. V was pared by 0 bases and J by 4 bases, with 12 bases of the junction left unmatched. The CDR3 spans 19 residues. The chain's CDR3 is CASSQDPAGEEFGANVLTF. CDR3 bases: TGCGCCAGCAGCCAAGATCCGGCGGGGGAGGAGTTCGGGGCCAACGTCCTGACTTTC.

The chain uses TRBV20-1 and TRBJ1-2; D unclear. Germline V lookup: CDR1 DFQATT, CDR2 SNEGSKA (reference sequence). The CDR3 has 13 residues. Between the trimmed V and J ends, which lost 0 bases and 3 bases, there was a span of 8 bases. CDR3 region: CSARDPGYYGYTF. CDR3 nucleotides: TGCAGTGCTAGAGATCCGGGATACTATGGCTACACCTTC.

This clonotype was counted only a few times. The chain links TRBV7-3 to TRBJ2-1; TRBD2 matches at 10 bases. Germline V CDR1 and CDR2: SGHTA, FQGTGA. The ends lost 5 bases at V and 8 bases at J; junction bases unmatched: 9. This CDR3 has 15 amino acids. CDR3 in amino acids: CASSLGAGGLHEQFF. The CDR3 nucleotides read TGTGCCAGCAGCCTAGGAGCGGGGGGGCTTCATGAGCAGTTCTTC.